The clone carrying this T cell receptor (beta chain) has just one count. Its antigen is not identified. The cohort's ophthalmopathy patients, a group with duration under 3 months, had a Clinical Activity Score of at least 3 and a NOSPECS grade of at least 4. Reasons for excluding patients were uncontrolled infection, other autoimmune disease, pregnancy or lactation. This sample was included in a study of T cells in Graves' hyperthyroidism and ophthalmopathy. The TCR beta CDR3 regions underwent amplification using RNA transcripts as the source. The TCR CDR3 first-round RT-PCR relied on the HTBI primer set. TCRdb called the multiplex PCR reads again in MiXCR, with one record for every CDR3 protein. The sample lists some 570,000 distinct CDR3 sequences, 12% to 15% occurring once. Study findings and constraints: The majority of expanded thyroid clonotypes above 0.001 also appeared in blood. Stable hyperthyroidism and ophthalmopathy were separated using 13 V-J signatures.

This CDR3 spans 16 amino acids. With V trimmed by 6 bases and J by 4 bases, 12 bases remained unmatched. The chain recombines TRBV12-3 or TRBV12-4 with TRBJ1-3, with 7 bases fitting TRBD1. This sequence was found in a woman aged 18 to 35 with Graves' ophthalmopathy. The sample consisted of blood. In DNA, the CDR3 is TGTGCCAGCAGCTCCACGGACAGGAGATACGGAAACACCATATATTTT. It translates to CASSSTDRRYGNTIYF.